These 8 T cell receptor beta chains share one sample of origin, sequenced in a study of T cells in Graves' hyperthyroidism and ophthalmopathy (dated by TCRdb to between 2018 and 2021). The method was multiplex PCR. Sequencing was carried out with an Illumina HiSeq 2000. Amplification of TCR beta CDR3 regions was carried out from RNA transcripts. The TCR CDR3 was subjected to a first round of RT-PCR using the HTBI primer set and the Qiagen OneStep RT-PCR kit. TCRdb ran its own pipeline on the public reads, namely fastp trimming at Q25 and MiXCR clone calling, and kept in-frame beta chains. A single entry per CDR3 protein holds the most common genes and DNA from its merged rows. The sample table holds about 340,000 distinct CDR3 sequences, of which about 18% were seen once. The ten largest make up 45% to 55% of the sample. The sequenced material came from blood. These receptors came from a woman aged 45 to 65 with Graves' hyperthyroidism.

The table lists this clonotype with many counts. The genes are TRBV5-5 and TRBJ1-1; 8 bases map to TRBD1. Germline V gene lookup returns CDR1 SGHKS and CDR2 YYEKEE (reference sequence). This CDR3 region has 14 residues. V gave up 4 bases and J gave up 1 base; unmatched junction bases: 3. In DNA form, the CDR3 reads TGTGCCAGCAGCCCGACAGGGGCGAACACTGAAGCTTTCTTT. This codes for CASSPTGANTEAFF.

The gene calls are TRBV7-2 and TRBJ1-4, with a tentative D call TRBD1 (6 bases). CDR3 length: 14 residues. Trimming removed 5 bases from V and 8 bases from J, with 15 bases in between. The germline V gene has CDR1 SGHTA and CDR2 FQGNSA. CDR3 loop: CASSANRVAEKLFF. The CDR3 nucleotides read TGTGCCAGCAGCGCCAACAGGGTGGCGGAAAAACTGTTTTTT.

A few counts support this clonotype. A much larger clone differs by one base, so this may be a read error. The final CDR3 position lacks the conserved phenylalanine or tryptophan, pointing to a likely read error. The genes are TRBV20-1 and TRBJ2-7, with D hard to call. Trimming shortened V by 3 bases and J by 0 bases, and 6 bases separated the two germline ends. CDR1 is DFQATT and CDR2 is SNEGSKA in the germline V gene (reference sequence). This CDR3 is 12 amino acids long. The CDR3 sequence is CSASPSSYEQYL. The CDR3 DNA reads TGCAGTGCTAGCCCAAGCTCCTACGAGCAGTACCTC.

This clonotype was seen repeatedly, ten times or more. The chain links TRBV3-1 to TRBJ2-4; no clear D. The CDR3 spans 12 residues. Trimming removed 0 bases from V and 8 bases from J, with 5 bases in between. Looked up from germline, CDR1 is LGHDT and CDR2 is YNNKEL (reference sequence). The DNA of the CDR3 is TGTGCCAGCAGCCAAGATATCGACATTCAGTACTTC. This codes for CASSQDIDIQYF.

Remarks on this clonotype: This may be a read error: a much more frequent sequence differs by one nucleotide. This CDR3 fails to terminate in the conserved phenylalanine or tryptophan, so it likely reflects a read error. Here the CDR3 reads CASSYSSPGLAGSYEQYS. CDR3 coding DNA: TGTGCCAGCAGTTACTCGTCCCCGGGACTAGCGGGGTCCTACGAGCAGTACTCC. The rearrangement links TRBV6-5 to TRBJ2-7, with 13 bases lining up with TRBD2. V was clipped by 0 bases and J by 1 base; unmatched bases: 6. The CDR3 spans 18 residues. Per the germline V gene, CDR1 is MNHEY and CDR2 is SVGAGI.

This clonotype was detected only a few times. This sequence joins TRBV19 and TRBJ1-5; tentatively, D is TRBD1 (5 bases). The CDR3 is 13 amino acids. Germline V gene data show CDR1 as LNHDA and CDR2 as SQIVND (reference sequence). V lost 8 bases and J lost 7, with 15 bases in between. CDR3 protein: CASAGTTLQPQHF. CDR3 sequence (DNA): TGTGCCAGTGCCGGGACCACGCTACAGCCCCAGCATTTT.

A few counts support this clonotype. The chain combines TRBV7-2 with TRBJ2-5; D is tentatively TRBD1 or TRBD2 (6 bases each). CDR3 length: 15 amino acids. Germline V gene sequence: CDR1 SGHTA, CDR2 FQGNSA. The ends were cut back, 5 bases at V and 2 bases at J, with 15 bases in the middle. This CDR3 reads CASSLSGGGQETQYF. The CDR3 DNA is TGTGCCAGCAGCCTATCCGGGGGCGGGCAAGAGACCCAGTACTTC.

This clonotype was recorded many times. The rearrangement links TRBV11-2 to TRBJ1-1; 7 nucleotides align to TRBD1. V shed 4 bases and J 5 bases; nucleotides not matched to a gene: 4. The germline gives CDR1 SGHAT, CDR2 FQNNGV. The CDR3 consists of 13 residues. The DNA for the CDR3 is TGTGCCAGCAGCTCGACAGGGTTAACTGAAGCTTTCTTT. It codes for CASSSTGLTEAFF.